Sequencing of this T cell receptor (beta chain) was carried out in a study of cytomegalovirus exposure and HLA in healthy donors. Study overall: A data release that came early held roughly 80 million unique TCRs from HLA-typed donors. Overall study findings and caveats: Association of a missense DCLRE1C variant with TCR beta V- and J-gene trimming was reported in a later analysis. Later, TCR association rates were found to vary by HLA locus, highest for DRB1 and lowest for HLA-C.

The germline V gene has CDR1 MNHNY and CDR2 SVGAGI (reference sequence). V trimming: 6 bases; J trimming: 5 bases; junction bases outside the gene matches: 6. The CDR3 consists of 13 residues. As for this clone: Its antigen is currently unknown.

It was with 60 Vbeta and 13 Jbeta primers that the PCR ran. The table came from immunoSEQ multiplex PCR; TCRdb's copy has only in-frame clones and leaves some out. The sample has fewer than 200,000 clones; approximately 78% are singletons. This clonotype originated in a woman under 30 in good health and CMV-seronegative. The sample was PBMCs. This chain uses TRBV6-6 with TRBJ2-5, with 7 bases fitting TRBD1. The CDR3 DNA reads as TGTGCCAGCAGGTTCGGGACAGTCGAGACCCAGTACTTC. Its protein product is CASRFGTVETQYF.